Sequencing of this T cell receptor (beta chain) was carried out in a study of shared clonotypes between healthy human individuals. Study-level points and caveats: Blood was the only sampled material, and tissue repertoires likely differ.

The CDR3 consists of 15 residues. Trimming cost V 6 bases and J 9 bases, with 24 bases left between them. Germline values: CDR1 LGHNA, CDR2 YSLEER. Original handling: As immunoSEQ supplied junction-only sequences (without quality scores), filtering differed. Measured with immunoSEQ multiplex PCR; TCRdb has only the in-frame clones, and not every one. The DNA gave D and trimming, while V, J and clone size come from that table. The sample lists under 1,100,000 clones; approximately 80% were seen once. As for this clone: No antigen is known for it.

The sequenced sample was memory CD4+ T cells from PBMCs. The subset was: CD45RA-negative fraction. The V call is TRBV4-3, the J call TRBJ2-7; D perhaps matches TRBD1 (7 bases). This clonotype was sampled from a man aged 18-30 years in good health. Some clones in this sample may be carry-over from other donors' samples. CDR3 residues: CASSRVRQGLGGQYF. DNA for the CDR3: TGCGCCAGCAGTCGGGTCCGACAGGGACTGGGTGGGCAGTACTTC.